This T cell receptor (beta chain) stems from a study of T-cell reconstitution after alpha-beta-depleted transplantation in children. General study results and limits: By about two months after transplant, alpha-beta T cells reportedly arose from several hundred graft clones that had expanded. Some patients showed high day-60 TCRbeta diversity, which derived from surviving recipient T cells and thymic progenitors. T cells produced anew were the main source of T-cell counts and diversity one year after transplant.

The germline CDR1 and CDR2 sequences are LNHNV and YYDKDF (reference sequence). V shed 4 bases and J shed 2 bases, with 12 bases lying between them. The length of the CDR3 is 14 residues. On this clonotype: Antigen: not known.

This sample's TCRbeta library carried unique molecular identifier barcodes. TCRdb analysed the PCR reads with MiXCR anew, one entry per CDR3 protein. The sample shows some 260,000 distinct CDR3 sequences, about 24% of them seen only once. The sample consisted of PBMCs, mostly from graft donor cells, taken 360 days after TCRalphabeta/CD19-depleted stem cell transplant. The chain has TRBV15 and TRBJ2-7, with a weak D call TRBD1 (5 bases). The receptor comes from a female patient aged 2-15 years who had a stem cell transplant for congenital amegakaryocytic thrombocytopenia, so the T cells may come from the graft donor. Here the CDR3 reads CATSTPGLPYEQYF. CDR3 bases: TGTGCCACCAGCACTCCAGGGCTCCCCTACGAGCAGTACTTC.